These T cell receptor beta chains were read from a single sample in a study of blood T cell repertoires in COVID-19. Sequencing used immunoSEQ multiplex PCR; TCRdb keeps in-frame clones, though not all of them. The sample lists a few hundred thousand clones; roughly 91% were seen once. The sequencing input was peripheral blood. These TCRs come from a middle-aged man with active or convalescent COVID-19. Both conserved end residues are part of each CDR3. A D gene is named only where the DNA matches it firmly. Only some rows state a clone size, as once, few, many or a class for expanded clones.

d_call clone_size j_call v_call cdr3_nt cdr3_aa
TRBD1 . TRBJ2-7 TRBV9 TGTGCCAGCAGCGTAGGGGGGACAGGGTACGAGCAGTACTTC CASSVGGTGYEQYF
. once TRBJ1-4 TRBV28 TGTGCCAGCAGTTTATTTCCGAGGGAAAAACTGTTTTTT CASSLFPREKLFF
. once TRBJ2-5 TRBV5-1 TGCGCCAGCAGCTTTTTCGGAGAGACCCAGTACTTC CASSFFGETQYF
TRBD2 once TRBJ2-5 TRBV11-2 TGTGCCAGCAGTTCCCTAGCGGGAGGGCAAGAGACCCAGTACTTC CASSSLAGGQETQYF
TRBD1 few TRBJ1-1 TRBV6-6 TGTGCCAGCAGTTACTCAGGGACAGGACTCACTGAAGCTTTCTTT CASSYSGTGLTEAFF
TRBD1 once TRBJ2-5 TRBV6-6 TGTGCCAGCAGGAACAGGGGGCAGGAGACCCAGTACTTC CASRNRGQETQYF
. . TRBJ2-5 TRBV5-1 TGCGCCAGCAGGCGGGGGACATCTGGGGCTGAGACCCAGTACTTC CASRRGTSGAETQYF
TRBD1 . TRBJ1-5 TRBV6-1 TGTGCCAGCAGTGGGGGGGACAGGGTACGTAGCAATCAGCCCCAGCATTTT CASSGGDRVRSNQPQHF
. . TRBJ1-1 TRBV6-5 TGTGCCAGCAGTTACGACAGGAACACTGAAGCTTTCTTT CASSYDRNTEAFF
. . TRBJ1-5 TRBV21-1 TGTGCCAGCAGCAAAACGCGGGGCCCCAATCAGCCCCAGCATTTT CASSKTRGPNQPQHF
. . TRBJ1-3 TRBV6-5 TGTGCCAGCAGTTTGAGACACCCGACCTCTGGAAACACCATATATTTT CASSLRHPTSGNTIYF
. few TRBJ2-2 TRBV7-2 TGTGCCAGCAGCTTAGGTCAGGGAACCGGGGAGCTGTTTTTT CASSLGQGTGELFF
. few TRBJ1-2 TRBV6-2/TRBV6-3 TGTGCCAGCAGTTACCGGCCGACAGCGCGTATCTATGGCTACACCTTC CASSYRPTARIYGYTF
TRBD1 . TRBJ1-5 TRBV10-3 TGTGCCATCAGTGAATACCAGGGGGCGAGCAATCAGCCCCAGCATTTT CAISEYQGASNQPQHF
TRBD2 . TRBJ2-3 TRBV9 TGTGCCAGCAGCGAGACCAGGACTAGCGGGGGGGCGGATACGCAGTATTTT CASSETRTSGGADTQYF
TRBD2 . TRBJ2-1 TRBV11-2 TGTGCCAGCAGCTTACGCGGGAGCTCCTACAATGAGCAGTTCTTC CASSLRGSSYNEQFF
. . TRBJ1-1 TRBV11-1 TGTGCCAGCAGCTTTGGCCTGAACACTGAAGCTTTCTTT CASSFGLNTEAFF
. once TRBJ2-1 TRBV9 TGTGCCAGCAGCAGGCGGGACAGCTACAATGAGCAGTTCTTC CASSRRDSYNEQFF
TRBD2 . TRBJ2-2 TRBV5-1 TGCGCCAGCAGCTTGGCTAGCGGGATTGAGACCGGGGAGCTGTTTTTT CASSLASGIETGELFF
. . TRBJ1-3 TRBV6-4 TGTGCCAGCCCTGGCCGAGGGTCCTCTGGAAACACCATATATTTT CASPGRGSSGNTIYF
TRBD2 . TRBJ2-7 TRBV6-5 TGTGCCAGCAGGTACTCTAGCGGGGCCTCCTACGAGCAGTACTTC CASRYSSGASYEQYF
. . TRBJ2-3 TRBV10-2 TGCGCCAGCAGTGAGGAACGGGAGTTGTGGTATTTT CASSEERELWYF
TRBD1 . TRBJ2-5 TRBV5-1 TGCGCCAGCAGCTTGAGTTCAGGGACAGGGGAGACCCAGTACTTC CASSLSSGTGETQYF
. . TRBJ1-1 TRBV25-1 TGTGCCAGCAGTGGGGGGACATTTAACACTGAAGCTTTCTTT CASSGGTFNTEAFF
. . TRBJ1-5 TRBV7-2 TGTGCCAGCAGCCCAGGGATTGGTCAGCCCCAGCATTTT CASSPGIGQPQHF
. . TRBJ2-6 TRBV30 TGTGCCTGGACGTATTACAGGTGGGCTGGGGCCAACGTCCTGACTTTC CAWTYYRWAGANVLTF
. once TRBJ2-1 TRBV7-9 TGTGCCAGCAGCTTAGCGCTCGCGGTGGGTCGTAATGAGCAGTTCTTC CASSLALAVGRNEQFF
. few TRBJ1-5 TRBV28 TGTGCCAGTCGACAGGTCAATCAGCCCCAGCATTTT CASRQVNQPQHF
. . TRBJ2-1 TRBV15 TGTGCCACCAGCAGAGACAGATCCTCCTACAATGAGCAGTTCTTC CATSRDRSSYNEQFF
. . TRBJ2-2 TRBV30 TGTGCCTGGAGTGTTCAGGGGACACATATCCCGAACACCGGGGAGCTGTTTTTT CAWSVQGTHIPNTGELFF
TRBD2 . TRBJ2-1 TRBV7-9 TGTGCCAGCAGCCCAACCGGGACTAGCTTCTACAATGAGCAGTTCTTC CASSPTGTSFYNEQFF
. few TRBJ1-2 TRBV29-1 TGCAGCGTTGAGGGGAACCTAGGGAGCTATGGCTACACCTTC CSVEGNLGSYGYTF
. . TRBJ2-7 TRBV7-2 TGTGCCAGCAGCTTTGAACAGTTGCAAATCTCCGAGCAGTACTTC CASSFEQLQISEQYF
. . TRBJ2-3 TRBV7-9 TGTGCCAGCCGCGGGGTTCGGGCCACCACAGATACGCAGTATTTT CASRGVRATTDTQYF
TRBD1 . TRBJ1-4 TRBV30 TGTGCCTGGGCCCTCTCCGGGACAGGGAGGAGAAAACTGTTTTTT CAWALSGTGRRKLFF
TRBD1 . TRBJ1-2 TRBV28 TGTGCCAGCAGTTTAAGGGTGACAGGGGGCGCCGATGGCTACACCTTC CASSLRVTGGADGYTF
TRBD1 . TRBJ1-2 TRBV9 TGTGCCAGCAGGATCGCAGGGGGAGGCTACACCTTC CASRIAGGGYTF
. . TRBJ2-3 TRBV12-1 TGTGCCAGCAGCCCCCTAAGCGGGGAGTATCCAGATACGCAGTATTTT CASSPLSGEYPDTQYF
TRBD1 . TRBJ1-5 TRBV5-1 TGCGCCAGCAGCTTGGAGGGGGCGCGGACTCAGCCCCAGCATTTT CASSLEGARTQPQHF
TRBD1 . TRBJ1-2 TRBV6-5 TGTGCCACCGACAGGGGGCTAAAAGGCTACACCTTC CATDRGLKGYTF
. . TRBJ1-1 TRBV2 TGTGCCAGCAGTCAGGGGTCGGAAACTGAAGCTTTCTTT CASSQGSETEAFF
. . TRBJ2-7 TRBV2 TGTGCCAGCAGTGAATTTGGGACACTCAATTCCTACGAGCAGTACTTC CASSEFGTLNSYEQYF
TRBD1 . TRBJ1-2 TRBV30 TGTGCCTGGAGACCCGCAGGGGGCCGTGGCTACACCTTC CAWRPAGGRGYTF
. . TRBJ2-6 TRBV6-5 TGTGCCAGCAGGGGGGCCCGCTCTGGGGCCAACGTCCTGACTTTC CASRGARSGANVLTF
. few TRBJ1-1 TRBV16 TGTGCCAGCATGGGAGTGGTGAACACTGAAGCTTTCTTT CASMGVVNTEAFF
. once TRBJ1-1 TRBV28 TGTGCCAGCAGTGCCAGGGCGTCGGCTTTCTTT CASSARASAFF
TRBD1 . TRBJ1-1 TRBV6-1 TGTGCCAGCAACAGGGGCGACACTGAAGCTTTCTTT CASNRGDTEAFF
. . TRBJ1-2 TRBV24-1 TGTGCCACCAGTGATAGAGGGCGGGGAAACTATGGCTACACCTTC CATSDRGRGNYGYTF
. . TRBJ2-7 TRBV7-9 TGTGCCAGCAGCTTTACAGGGTCGCCCTACGAGCAGTACTTC CASSFTGSPYEQYF
. . TRBJ2-2 TRBV6-5 TGTGCCAGCAGTTACCCGGGTGGGGAGCTGTTTTTT CASSYPGGELFF
TRBD1 . TRBJ2-5 TRBV2 TGTGCCAGCAGTGAGGGGACAGGGGATAGGAAAGAGACCCAGTACTTC CASSEGTGDRKETQYF
TRBD1 . TRBJ1-2 TRBV19 TGTGCCAGTAGTCATCCGGACAGGGGAAGCTATGGCTACACCTTC CASSHPDRGSYGYTF
TRBD1 once TRBJ2-7 TRBV28 TGTGCCAGCAGCCCCGGGGGACAGGGGCACGAGCAGTACTTC CASSPGGQGHEQYF
. . TRBJ2-7 TRBV6-6 TGTGCCAGCAGTTACCCCAGGGGCCGAGATTCCTACGAGCAGTACTTC CASSYPRGRDSYEQYF
TRBD1 . TRBJ2-1 TRBV14 TGTGCCAGCAACCCTCCGGGACAGGGGGCGCGGAATGAGCAGTTCTTC CASNPPGQGARNEQFF
TRBD2 . TRBJ2-2 TRBV5-1 TGCGCCAGCAGCTTGGAACTAGCGGGCCGCACCGGGGAGCTGTTTTTT CASSLELAGRTGELFF
. . TRBJ1-2 TRBV7-2 TGTGCCAGCAGCTTGTTGCAGGGGAACTATGGCTACACCTTC CASSLLQGNYGYTF
. once TRBJ2-5 TRBV5-1 TGCGCCAGCAGCTCGACAGGAGAGACCCAGTACTTC CASSSTGETQYF